The entry below gives a single TCR beta chain sequence along with its context. Its specificity is not known. The entry originates in a study of glioma-infiltrating T cells. The iRepertoire nested amplicon-rescue multiplex PCR amplified TCR alpha and beta CDR3s from RNA. Tissue mRNA or PBMC total RNA, roughly 100-400 ng, went into one-step reverse transcription and amplification. TCRdb passed the multiplex PCR reads through MiXCR, listing each CDR3 protein once. The repertoire holds over 130,000 distinct CDR3 sequences, with about 39% as singletons. The germline CDR1 and CDR2 sequences are DFQATT and SNEGSKA (reference sequence). The V gene lost 3 bases and the J gene lost 2 bases, with 7 bases spanning the gap. CDR3 length equals 12 residues. The study, taken as a whole, reports: Gliomas, especially low-grade, showed above-expected tissue-blood divergence; non-neoplastic patients showed below.

This clonotype originated in a human donor with low-grade glioma or glioblastoma, undergoing nonglioma brain surgery, or in good health (not recorded which). V gene TRBV20-1 combines with J gene TRBJ1-1, with unresolved D. Sequencing input: glioma tissue, nonneoplastic brain tissue, or PBMCs (not recorded which). The CDR3 here is CSASGENTEAFF. CDR3 bases: TGCAGTGCTAGTGGGGAAAACACTGAAGCTTTCTTT.